The entry below describes one TCR beta chain. The antigen is unknown. At least 3 on the Clinical Activity Score was recorded for ophthalmopathy patients, who also had NOSPECS grade at least 4 and duration under 3 months. Diagnoses rested on clinical symptoms, serum thyroxine and TRAb, thyroid ultrasound and orbital computed tomography. The CDR3 sequence is 17 residues long. The V segment lost 4 bases and the J segment 4 bases; nucleotides outside the gene matches: 12. The germline V gene has CDR1 MNHEY and CDR2 SVGEGT. This record belongs to a study of T cells in Graves' hyperthyroidism and ophthalmopathy. Background on the study: Peripheral blood was taken when the disease was first diagnosed, before any treatment began.

RNA transcripts served as the template for amplifying TCR beta CDR3 regions. First-round RT-PCR with HTBI primers amplified the TCR CDR3 region. TCRdb independently ran MiXCR on the multiplex PCR reads; one entry per CDR3 protein. This table has approximately 520,000 distinct CDR3 sequences, 24% appearing once. Study-level points and caveats: Ophthalmopathy got predicted by the model a median approximately 6.4 months before its onset.

This sequence joins TRBV6-2 or TRBV6-3 and TRBJ2-7; 11 positions agree with TRBD2. The specimen sequenced was blood. The TCR sequence derives from a woman aged 25 to 39 with Graves' ophthalmopathy. In nucleotides, the CDR3 is TGTGCCAGCAGTTCCTCCTTAGCGGGGGGGATCGGGTACGAGCAGTACTTC. Residues: CASSSSLAGGIGYEQYF.